This T cell receptor (beta chain) was captured in a study of T cell responses to AZD1222 COVID-19 vaccine. Study-wide points: Most donors were white British, females outnumbered males, and clonal diversity was possibly underestimated.

For this clone: Its antigen is not known.

CDR1 MDHEN and CDR2 SYDVKM come from the germline V gene. This CDR3 is 15 amino acids long. Trimming pared 5 bases from V and 3 bases from J, leaving 13 bases between. Data came from immunoSEQ multiplex PCR; TCRdb stores just in-frame clones and leaves some out. The table shows about 140,000 clones, with 90% to 95% occurring only once. The V call is TRBV28, the J call TRBJ1-4; D remains unclear. This clonotype originated in an adult who had recovered from COVID-19. This material consisted of peripheral blood, taken after recovery from COVID-19. CDR3 DNA sequence: TGTGCCAGCAGTCGTGGACTTGAAGCTAATGAAAAACTGTTTTTT. This encodes CASSRGLEANEKLFF.